The 20 T cell receptor beta chains below were found in one sample sequenced in a study of cytomegalovirus exposure and HLA in healthy donors. Assay: immunoSEQ multiplex PCR; the TCRdb copy retains only in-frame clones and omits some. The sample lists approximately 160,000 clones, 91% occurring once. The sample comprised PBMCs. These receptors were collected from a woman aged 18-29 years in good health and CMV-seropositive.

V gene TRBV14 combines with J gene TRBJ2-7; maybe TRBD1 (7 bases). The CDR3 sequence is 15 residues long. CDR1 SGHDN and CDR2 FVKESK come from the germline V gene. V lost 4 bases, J lost 5 bases, and 18 bases lay in between. CDR3 amino acids: CASSPYRQGGHEQYF. The CDR3 nucleotides read TGTGCCAGCAGCCCCTACAGACAGGGAGGCCACGAGCAGTACTTC.

The genes are TRBV19 and TRBJ1-1; 7 bases line up with TRBD1. Germline CDR1 LNHDA, CDR2 SQIVND (reference sequence). J gave up 1 base and V 6 bases, and 8 bases lay outside the gene matches. This CDR3 comprises 15 residues. CDR3 bases: TGTGCCAGTAGAACCGGGACAGAGACGAACACTGAAGCTTTCTTT. It yields the protein CASRTGTETNTEAFF.

The V and J genes are TRBV10-3 and TRBJ2-7, with 12 bases that match TRBD2. CDR1 and CDR2 from the germline V gene are ENHRY and SYGVKD. The CDR3 spans 14 residues. Trimming at V came to 4 bases and at J to 7 bases, leaving 5 bases not matched to a gene. DNA of the CDR3: TGTGCCATCAGTGCTAGCGGGAGGGCCATGGAGCAGTACTTC. Residues: CAISASGRAMEQYF.

The J gene is TRBJ2-5, the V gene TRBV4-1; 9 bases line up with TRBD2. The CDR3 sequence is 16 residues long. V was pared by 4 bases and J by 6 bases, with 12 bases of the junction left unmatched. Per germline, CDR1 MGHRA and CDR2 YSYEKL. CDR3 in amino acids: CASSPFGGTSLKTQYF. CDR3 nucleotides: TGCGCCAGCAGCCCTTTTGGCGGGACTAGCCTGAAGACCCAGTACTTC.

The chain links TRBV7-9 to TRBJ2-2; D gene uncertain. Trimming shortened V by 4 bases and J by 6 bases, and 15 bases separated the two germline ends. This CDR3 has 15 residues. Germline CDR1 and CDR2: SEHNR and FQNEAQ (reference sequence). CDR3 loop: CASSSFPTSAGELFF. CDR3 DNA: TGTGCCAGCAGCTCCTTCCCAACGTCAGCCGGGGAGCTGTTTTTT.

V and J are TRBV9 and TRBJ2-3, with TRBD2 identical over 9 bases. CDR1 and CDR2 from the germline V gene are SGDLS and YYNGEE. This CDR3 contains 16 residues. Losses at the gene ends were 3 bases for V and 6 bases for J; bases not matched to a gene: 11. The CDR3 protein is CASSGSLAGGLDTQYF. The CDR3 coding sequence is TGTGCCAGCAGCGGAAGCTTGGCGGGAGGGTTGGATACGCAGTATTTT.

The genes are TRBV5-6 and TRBJ2-7; 10 positions match TRBD2. CDR1 is SGHDT and CDR2 is YYEEEE in the germline V gene. The CDR3 loop spans 16 amino acids. Trimming removed 4 bases from V and 0 bases from J; junction bases left unmatched: 7. The CDR3 is CASSPERGGSSYEQYF. The CDR3 DNA follows: TGTGCCAGCAGCCCCGAGCGGGGGGGAAGCTCCTACGAGCAGTACTTC.

The V call is TRBV4-1, the J call TRBJ1-1, with TRBD1 identical over 7 bases. Trimming cost V 4 bases and J 1 base; bases outside gene matches: 9. The CDR3 totals 16 residues. Germline CDR1 reads MGHRA; CDR2 reads YSYEKL. The CDR3 protein is CASSPGPRQGNTEAFF. In nucleotides, the CDR3 is TGCGCCAGCAGCCCAGGACCTCGACAGGGGAACACTGAAGCTTTCTTT.

The chain recombines TRBV5-1 with TRBJ2-1; 8 bases are shared with TRBD2. Germline values: CDR1 SGHRS, CDR2 YFSETQ. Trimming took 5 bases from V and 7 from J; bases not matched to a gene: 8. The CDR3 totals 14 residues. This CDR3 reads CASSGGGLGNEQFF. CDR3 DNA sequence: TGCGCCAGCAGTGGCGGGGGGTTAGGGAATGAGCAGTTCTTC.

V gene TRBV6-6 combines with J gene TRBJ1-5, with D possibly TRBD1 on 6 matching bases. The CDR3 is made up of 14 amino acids. Germline V gene lookup returns CDR1 MNHNY and CDR2 SVGAGI (reference sequence). The V end lost 6 bases, the J end lost 6 bases, and 15 bases lay between the germline ends. CDR3 DNA: TGTGCCAGCAGCCCGGTGAGGGGGAGTCAGCCCCAGCATTTT. It is translated as CASSPVRGSQPQHF.

The V call is TRBV6-5, the J call TRBJ2-1; 8 bases fit TRBD1. The CDR3 has 14 residues. Trimming took 6 bases from V and 4 from J; bases not matched to a gene: 5. Per germline, CDR1 MNHEY and CDR2 SVGAGI. The CDR3 here is CASSYGQGYNEQFF. CDR3 DNA sequence: TGTGCCAGCAGCTACGGACAGGGTTACAATGAGCAGTTCTTC.

The CDR3 here is CASSLAFSGSSGNTIYF. Written as DNA, the CDR3 is TGTGCCAGCAGCTTAGCCTTCTCAGGCAGCTCTGGAAACACCATATATTTT. The chain employs TRBV11-2 and TRBJ1-3, with D unresolved. Germline V lookup: CDR1 SGHAT, CDR2 FQNNGV. Trimming left V 1 base short and J 0 bases short, with 13 bases between. The CDR3 loop spans 17 amino acids.

The chain carries TRBV2 and TRBJ2-5; maybe TRBD1 (6 bases). V was trimmed by 6 bases and J by 1 base, leaving 15 bases between them. The CDR3 has 15 residues. Germline lookup yields CDR1 SNHLY and CDR2 FYNNEI. CDR3 sequence: CASRPTTGAQETQYF. The CDR3 DNA reads as TGTGCCAGCAGACCTACGACAGGAGCCCAAGAGACCCAGTACTTC. The complete variable domain, with remaining parts taken from reference TRBV2 and TRBJ2-5, reads EPEVTQTPSHQVTQMGQEVILRCVPISNHLYFYWYRQILGQKVEFLVSFYNNEISEKSEIFDDQFSVERPDGSNFTLKIRSTKLEDSAMYFCASRPTTGAQETQYFGPGTRLLVL.

The J gene is TRBJ2-3, the V gene TRBV12-5, with 11 nucleotides matching TRBD2. Per the germline V gene, CDR1 is LGHNT and CDR2 is FRNRAP. The CDR3 is made up of 17 amino acids. V lost 0 bases and J lost 1; bases outside the gene matches: 3. The CDR3 DNA sequence: TGTGCTAGTGGTTTGGTACTAGCGGGAGTCGGCACAGATACGCAGTATTTT. This translates into CASGLVLAGVGTDTQYF.

The chain has TRBV9 and TRBJ1-3, with no clear D. Germline V gene data show CDR1 as SGDLS and CDR2 as YYNGEE. Trimming cost V 0 bases and J 3 bases, with 13 bases left between them. The CDR3 spans 16 residues. The CDR3 reads CASSVDEGGGGNTIYF. The CDR3 DNA reads TGTGCCAGCAGCGTAGACGAGGGTGGAGGTGGAAACACCATATATTTT.

In its sample, this clone is medium-sized. The chain carries TRBV7-8 and TRBJ2-7; 15 positions agree with TRBD2. Germline CDR1 SGHVS, CDR2 FQNEAQ. The junction had 9 bases not matched to a gene; V was cut back by 5 bases and J by 7 bases. The CDR3 is 16 amino acids. The CDR3 region is CASSPRTSGRAGEQYF. In DNA form, the CDR3 reads TGTGCCAGCAGCCCCAGGACTAGCGGGAGGGCCGGGGAGCAGTACTTC.

The chain has TRBV5-4 and TRBJ1-1, with D uncertain. V was shortened by 1 base and J by 0 bases, with 4 bases between the two germline ends. This CDR3 is 13 amino acids long. CDR1 and CDR2 from the germline V gene are SGHNT and YYREEE (reference sequence). Here the CDR3 reads CASSLFMNTEAFF. In nucleotides, the CDR3 is TGTGCCAGCAGCTTGTTCATGAACACTGAAGCTTTCTTT.

The gene calls are TRBV11-2 and TRBJ2-7; TRBD1 aligns across 7 bases. Germline loops: CDR1 SGHAT, CDR2 FQNNGV. The CDR3 runs 12 residues. V was clipped by 5 bases and J by 3 bases; unmatched bases: 1. The CDR3 loop reads CASSRDSYEQYF. CDR3 DNA sequence: TGTGCCAGCAGCCGGGACAGCTACGAGCAGTACTTC. The full variable domain, with the rest looked up from reference TRBV11-2 and TRBJ2-7, is EAGVAQSPRYKIIEKRQSVAFWCNPISGHATLYWYQQILGQGPKLLIQFQNNGVVDDSQLPKDRFSAERLKGVDSTLKIQPAKLEDSAVYLCASSRDSYEQYFGPGTRLTVT.

The chain is built from TRBV2 and TRBJ2-7, with 9 nucleotides matching TRBD1. J was trimmed by 2 bases and V by 6 bases; bases with no gene match: 2. Per the germline V gene, CDR1 is SNHLY and CDR2 is FYNNEI. This CDR3 comprises 13 residues. CDR3 sequence: CASRRTGAYEQYF. The CDR3 bases are TGTGCCAGCAGGAGGACAGGGGCCTACGAGCAGTACTTC.

The chain recombines TRBV28 with TRBJ1-5; D is perhaps TRBD1 (5 bases). Trimming removed 3 bases from V and 2 bases from J, with 14 bases in between. Germline CDR1 is MDHEN and CDR2 is SYDVKM. This CDR3 has 16 residues. Here the CDR3 reads CASSLTLGGGNQPQHF. In DNA, the CDR3 is TGTGCCAGCAGTTTGACCCTCGGGGGGGGCAATCAGCCCCAGCATTTT.